This T cell receptor beta chain was captured in a study of T cell responses to AZD1222 COVID-19 vaccine. As for the study in general: Analysis merged second doses at about 4 or about 12 weeks. Findings and caveats of the study: Reportedly, close to half of spike-specific TCRs are directed against unmutated variant regions. The CD4 TCRs associated with vaccination extended across spike and predominated at 160-218 and 743-854.

Profiling relied on immunoSEQ multiplex PCR, and the TCRdb table lists in-frame clones only, not all of them. The repertoire has 95,000 to 110,000 clones, approximately 88% of them found once; the top ten carry 6.5% to 8%. As to this clone: Its antigen is not known.

The CDR3 is made up of 15 amino acids. Trimming took 6 bases from V and 7 from J; bases not matched to a gene: 11. Germline lookup yields CDR1 MGHDK and CDR2 SYGVNS. The chain uses TRBV25-1 and TRBJ2-1; 8 nucleotides align to TRBD2. The receptor's source is an adult in good health. Source: peripheral blood, taken on day 0 of AZD1222 vaccination. CDR3 region: CASRGPRAGVNEQFF. DNA for the CDR3: TGTGCCAGCAGGGGGCCCCGAGCGGGAGTAAATGAGCAGTTCTTC. Using reference TRBV25-1 and TRBJ2-1 for the parts outside the CDR3, the full variable domain is EADIYQTPRYLVIGTGKKITLECSQTMGHDKMYWYQQDPGMELHLIHYSYGVNSTEKGDLSSESTVSRIRTEHFPLTLESARPSHTSQYLCASRGPRAGVNEQFFGPGTRLTVL.